The text below deals with one TCR beta chain. This sample was taken from a study of blood T cell repertoires in COVID-19. The repertoire was sequenced with immunoSEQ multiplex PCR; TCRdb's copy has only in-frame clones and lacks some. The sample has about 100,000 clones, roughly 85% seen once; the top ten hold over 10%. Input material: peripheral blood. This receptor was obtained from a woman between 65 and 79 years old with acute or convalescent COVID-19.

The chain's CDR3 is CASSHYRTSGSHNEQFF. The CDR3 DNA sequence: TGTGCCAGCAGCCACTATAGGACTAGCGGGAGCCACAATGAGCAGTTCTTC. This sequence joins TRBV13 and TRBJ2-1, with 13 bases matching TRBD2. This CDR3 has 17 residues. Trimming removed 5 bases from V and 5 bases from J; junction bases left unmatched: 9. From germline, CDR1 is PRHDT and CDR2 FYEKMQ (reference sequence).